This T cell receptor beta chain was identified during a study of T cells after yellow fever vaccination (dated by TCRdb to about 2019). Context from the whole study: Libraries from fractions with low cell numbers were prepared with the SMART-Seq v4 Ultra Low Input RNA kit. To track T-cell clones before and after primary and booster YFV17D yellow fever vaccination, bulk TCR alpha and beta repertoires were sequenced longitudinally. Two healthy male donors, one aged 18 to 30 and one aged 30 to 40 years, made up the cohort. Blood samples were taken at several timepoints before and after primary and secondary immunization, and bulk PBMC replicates and cell subsets were isolated.

In light of the paper, this sample's treatment or condition label describes: live attenuated yellow fever vaccine strain. At each blood-draw timepoint, two biological replicates of bulk PBMCs were obtained. A standard Ficoll-Paque protocol was used to isolate PBMCs from peripheral blood. RNA was extracted with TriZol from bulk PBMCs, CD4 and CD8 fractions, and dextramer-positive and dextramer-negative fractions. Regarding this clonotype: Its antigen target is currently unknown. The sample holds no much larger clone one base away, and base qualities are not on file.

CDR1 and CDR2, looked up from the germline V gene (reference sequence), are LGHDT and YNNKEL. The CDR3 runs 15 amino acids, cysteine and phenylalanine included. Only CDR3 DNA remains: 45 bases, in frame from the first base. V is pared back by 4 bases and J by 5 bases, with 17 bases lying between the germline termini. TCR cDNA was made using 5'RACE template switching, a step that added a universal primer site and unique molecular identifiers. Priming of cDNA synthesis was performed from both the TCR alpha and TCR beta constant segments. Libraries were amplified in two PCR steps, with sample barcodes and sequencing adapters added in the second step. Libraries were sequenced on Illumina HiSeq 2500 (2x100 bp) or NovaSeq (2x150 bp). The source study handled its data this way. Demultiplexing of reads and collapsing into UMI consensus sequences were performed with MIGEC, and V(D)J alignment was carried out with MiXCR. Clonotypes responding to the vaccine were identified with edgeR on replicate PBMC samples, with the criteria of FDR below 0.01 and a log2 fold change above 5 up to day 15. CD4 or CD8 identity was assigned to each bulk clonotype according to whether the clonotype was present at higher abundance in the sequenced CD4 repertoire or the sequenced CD8 repertoire. TCRdb reworked the public reads: Q25 trimming with fastp, MiXCR clone assembly, productive beta chains retained. Every entry covers one CDR3 protein and lists the most common genes and DNA from its rows. The V and J calls, along with clone size, are taken from TCRdb and not from the paper's own processing. This sample comprises fewer than 400,000 distinct CDR3 sequences, roughly 6.1% of them detected only once. The ten biggest clones cover 15% of the sample.

What the work shows at the level of the full study, not this receptor alone: The secondary T-cell response was found to be weaker but faster than the primary response, with a peak reached on day 5 rather than on day 15. After the booster, most clones that had expanded after primary vaccination were detected again (approximately 95% of CD4 and around nine tenths of CD8), suggesting broad maintenance of memory. Computational filtering was needed because FACS-sorted repertoires could contain abundant contaminating clonotypes from the bulk population. Only two donors were included in the study, so the extent to which the findings can be generalized is limited. A small fraction of clonotypes showed up in both the CD4 and CD8 compartments, probably as a result of convergent recombination.

This receptor chain uses TRBV3-1 and TRBJ2-5, with TRBD2 perhaps the D gene, on 6 matching bases. This sequence was found in a man aged 25 to 45 who received the YFV17D yellow fever vaccine. The sample in question was PBMCs, obtained 5 days after the yellow fever booster vaccination. The CDR3 is CASSRLAHRGETQYF. The bases are TGTGCCAGCAGCCGATTAGCTCATCGGGGGGAGACCCAGTACTTC.